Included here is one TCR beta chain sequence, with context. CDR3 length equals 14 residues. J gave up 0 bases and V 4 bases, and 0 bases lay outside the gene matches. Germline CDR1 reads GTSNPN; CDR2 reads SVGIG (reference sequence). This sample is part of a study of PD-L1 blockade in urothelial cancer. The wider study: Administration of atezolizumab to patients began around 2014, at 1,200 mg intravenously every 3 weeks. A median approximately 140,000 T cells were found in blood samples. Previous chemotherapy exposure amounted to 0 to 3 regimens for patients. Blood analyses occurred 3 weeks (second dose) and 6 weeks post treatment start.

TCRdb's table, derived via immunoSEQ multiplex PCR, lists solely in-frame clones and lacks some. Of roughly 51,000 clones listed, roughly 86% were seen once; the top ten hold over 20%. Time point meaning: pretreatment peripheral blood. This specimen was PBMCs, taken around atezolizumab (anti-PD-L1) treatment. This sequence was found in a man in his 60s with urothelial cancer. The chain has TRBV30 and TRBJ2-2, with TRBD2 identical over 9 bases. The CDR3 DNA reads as TGTGCCTGGACTAGCGGGGCGAACACCGGGGAGCTGTTTTTT. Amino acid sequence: CAWTSGANTGELFF.